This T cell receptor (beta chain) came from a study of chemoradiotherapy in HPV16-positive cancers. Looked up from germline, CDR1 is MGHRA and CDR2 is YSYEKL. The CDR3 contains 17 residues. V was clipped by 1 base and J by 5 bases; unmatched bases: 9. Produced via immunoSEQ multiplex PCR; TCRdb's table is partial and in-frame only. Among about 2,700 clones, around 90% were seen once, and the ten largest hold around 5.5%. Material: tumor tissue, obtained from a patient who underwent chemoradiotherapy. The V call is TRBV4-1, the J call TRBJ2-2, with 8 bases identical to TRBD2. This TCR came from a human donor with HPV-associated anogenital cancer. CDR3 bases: TGCGCCAGCAGCCAAGGCTCCGGGGGGGCTGGGACCGGGGAGCTGTTTTTT. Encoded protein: CASSQGSGGAGTGELFF.